This passage covers 12 T cell receptor beta chains from one sample sequenced in a study of beta chain features in type 1 diabetes. Whole-study results and caveats: Moderate but significant shortening of TCRB CDR3s was recorded in all four CD4+ subsets from Type 1 diabetes patients.

All of the isolated RNA was reverse transcribed, so expressed TCRB transcripts were sequenced. Repertoires were generated with immunoSEQ multiplex PCR, while TCRdb's copy carries only in-frame clones and drops some. This table holds 600,000 to 700,000 clones, over 10% found once. Their antigen targets remain unknown. Sequenced: naive CD4+ T cells from blood. The receptors shown here come from a man between 18 and 35 years old with type 1 diabetes.

This clone was counted only a few times. This chain joins TRBV14 and TRBJ1-2, with 9 bases lining up with TRBD1. Germline lookup yields CDR1 SGHDN and CDR2 FVKESK. The CDR3 spans 15 residues. J gave up 2 bases and V 4 bases, and 5 bases lay outside the gene matches. CDR3 loop: CASSRGQGKNYGYTF. CDR3 nucleotides: TGTGCCAGCAGCCGAGGACAGGGGAAGAACTATGGCTACACCTTC.

This clone appeared a few times. The genes are TRBV12-5 and TRBJ1-2, with D maybe TRBD1 (5 bases). The V gene lost 7 bases and the J gene lost 7 bases, with 16 bases spanning the gap. In germline, CDR1 is LGHNT, CDR2 FRNRAP. The CDR3 loop spans 13 amino acids. The CDR3 DNA is TGTGCTAGTGCCCCTGGCAGGGACCCTGGCTACACCTTC. It specifies CASAPGRDPGYTF. The complete variable domain, with remaining parts taken from reference TRBV12-5 and TRBJ1-2, reads DARVTQTPRHKVTEMGQEVTMRCQPILGHNTVFWYRQTMMQGLELLAYFRNRAPLDDSGMPKDRFSAEMPDATLATLKIQPSEPRDSAVYFCASAPGRDPGYTFGSGTRLTVV.

This clone was counted only a few times. This rearrangement joins TRBV11-1 to TRBJ2-5, with TRBD2 as a possible D gene (5 bases). Trimming removed 5 bases at V and 3 bases at J, with 16 bases between. The CDR3 extends over 15 amino acids. CDR1 and CDR2 (germline): SGHAT, FQDESV (reference sequence). CDR3 region: CASSEGTALEETQYF. The CDR3 bases are TGTGCCAGCAGCGAGGGAACGGCCCTCGAAGAGACCCAGTACTTC.

This clone was counted between two and nine times. The V and J genes are TRBV4-2 and TRBJ2-7; D unresolved. Germline V lookup: CDR1 LGHNA, CDR2 YNFKEQ. With 0 bases removed from V and 1 base from J, the gap between germline ends came to 4 bases. The CDR3 contains 13 residues. CDR3 loop: CASSQESSYEQYF. In DNA form, the CDR3 reads TGTGCCAGCAGCCAAGAGTCTTCCTACGAGCAGTACTTC.

The chain couples TRBV7-2 to TRBJ1-2, with D possibly TRBD1 on 5 matching bases. V was pared by 1 base and J by 4 bases, with 10 bases between. Looked up from germline, CDR1 is SGHTA and CDR2 is FQGNSA. The length of the CDR3 is 14 residues. The CDR3 is CASSLDRGSYGYTF. In DNA, the CDR3 is TGTGCCAGCAGCTTAGATCGGGGGAGCTATGGCTACACCTTC.

The chain has TRBV5-1 and TRBJ2-2; 7 nucleotides match TRBD2. There are 19 residues in the CDR3. The germline gives CDR1 SGHRS, CDR2 YFSETQ. The V gene end was trimmed by 2 bases and the J gene end by 3 bases; junction bases not matched to a gene: 16. The CDR3 here is CASSFRRGRLASDTGELFF. CDR3 coding DNA: TGCGCCAGCAGCTTTAGGCGGGGCCGACTAGCCTCAGACACCGGGGAGCTGTTTTTT.

This clone was found a few times. The rearrangement uses TRBV28 and TRBJ1-6; TRBD1 aligns across 9 bases. CDR3 size: 15 residues. V trimming: 6 bases; J trimming: 9 bases; junction bases outside the gene matches: 9. Germline values: CDR1 MDHEN, CDR2 SYDVKM. CDR3 DNA: TGTGCCAGCAGCAACCAATGGACAGGGGCTTCACCCCTCCACTTT. Its protein is CASSNQWTGASPLHF.

The CDR3 bases are TGTGCCAGCAGCCAAGGACTAGCAGCCTCCACCTACAATGAGCAGTTCTTC. Amino acids: CASSQGLAASTYNEQFF. The chain joins TRBV14 to TRBJ2-1; 7 bases match TRBD2. The CDR3 runs 17 residues. Germline-derived CDR1 and CDR2 are SGHDN and FVKESK. The junction had 8 bases not matched to a gene; V was cut back by 1 base and J by 2 bases.

In its sample, this clone was seen a few times. This chain connects TRBV2 to TRBJ1-4, with D tentatively TRBD1 (6 bases). This CDR3 is built from 14 residues. The germline V and J ends were trimmed by 6 bases and 4 bases, with 12 bases remaining between them. The germline V gene encodes CDR1 SNHLY and CDR2 FYNNEI. The CDR3 loop is CASRADSLNEKLFF. DNA for the CDR3: TGTGCCAGCAGGGCGGACAGTCTTAATGAAAAACTGTTTTTT. Supplemented by reference TRBV2 and TRBJ1-4, the full variable domain reads EPEVTQTPSHQVTQMGQEVILRCVPISNHLYFYWYRQILGQKVEFLVSFYNNEISEKSEIFDDQFSVERPDGSNFTLKIRSTKLEDSAMYFCASRADSLNEKLFFGSGTQLSVL.

The sample holds a few counts of this clone. The V call is TRBV5-6, the J call TRBJ1-5; D remains unclear. The germline V gene has CDR1 SGHDT and CDR2 YYEEEE. CDR3 length: 14 amino acids. The ends were cut back, 1 base at V and 7 bases at J, with 12 bases in the middle. Here the CDR3 reads CASSLSPGGQPQHF. DNA of the CDR3: TGTGCCAGCAGCTTGTCGCCAGGCGGACAGCCCCAGCATTTT. Full variable domain (remainder filled in from reference TRBV5-6 and TRBJ1-5): DAGVTQSPTHLIKTRGQQVTLRCSPKSGHDTVSWYQQALGQGPQFIFQYYEEEERQRGNFPDRFSGHQFPNYSSELNVNALLLGDSALYLCASSLSPGGQPQHFGDGTRLSIL.

This clone was detected only a few times. The chain links TRBV5-1 to TRBJ1-3; the D is unclear. Germline V gives CDR1 SGHRS, CDR2 YFSETQ. The CDR3 covers 16 residues. Trimming left V 1 base short and J 0 bases short, with 11 bases between. The CDR3 DNA sequence: TGCGCCAGCAGCTTGCTTGGATTCGACTCTGGAAACACCATATATTTT. Protein sequence: CASSLLGFDSGNTIYF.

This rearrangement joins TRBV18 to TRBJ2-7; 9 bases match TRBD2. CDR1 is KGHSH, CDR2 LQKENI, per germline. The CDR3 runs to 15 residues. V gave up 6 bases and J gave up 7 bases; unmatched junction bases: 13. The chain's CDR3 is CASSLRGGAPGEQYF. The DNA of the CDR3 is TGTGCCAGCTCCCTTCGCGGGGGGGCCCCGGGGGAGCAGTACTTC.